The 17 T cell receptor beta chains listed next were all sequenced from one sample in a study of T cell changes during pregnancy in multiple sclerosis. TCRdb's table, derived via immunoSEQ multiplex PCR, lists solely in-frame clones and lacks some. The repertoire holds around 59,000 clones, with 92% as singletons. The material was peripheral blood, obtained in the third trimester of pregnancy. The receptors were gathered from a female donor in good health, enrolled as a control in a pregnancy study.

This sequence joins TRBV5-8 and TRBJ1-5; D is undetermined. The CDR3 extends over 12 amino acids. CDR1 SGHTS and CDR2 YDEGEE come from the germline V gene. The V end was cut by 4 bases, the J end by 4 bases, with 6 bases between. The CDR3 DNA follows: TGTGCCAGCAGCCCTTCGAATCAGCCCCAGCATTTT. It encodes CASSPSNQPQHF. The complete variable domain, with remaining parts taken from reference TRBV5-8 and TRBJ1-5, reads EAGVTQSPTHLIKTRGQQATLRCSPISGHTSVYWYQQALGLGLQFLLWYDEGEERNRGNFPPRFSGRQFPNYSSELNVNALELEDSALYLCASSPSNQPQHFGDGTRLSIL.

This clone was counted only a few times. The CDR3: CASGLRGNTEAFF. The CDR3 DNA follows: TGTGCTAGTGGACTTAGGGGGAACACTGAAGCTTTCTTT. J is TRBJ1-1 and V is TRBV12-5; a weak D match, TRBD1 (5 bases). The CDR3 is made up of 13 amino acids. Germline V lookup: CDR1 LGHNT, CDR2 FRNRAP. V gave up 6 bases and J gave up 1 base, with 9 bases separating them. The full variable domain, completed using reference TRBV12-5 and TRBJ1-1, is DARVTQTPRHKVTEMGQEVTMRCQPILGHNTVFWYRQTMMQGLELLAYFRNRAPLDDSGMPKDRFSAEMPDATLATLKIQPSEPRDSAVYFCASGLRGNTEAFFGQGTRLTVV.

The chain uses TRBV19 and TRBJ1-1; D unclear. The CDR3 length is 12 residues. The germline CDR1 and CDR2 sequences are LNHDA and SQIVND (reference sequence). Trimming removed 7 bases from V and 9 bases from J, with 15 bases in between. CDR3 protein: CASNLAGFKAFF. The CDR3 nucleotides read TGTGCCAGTAACCTGGCAGGCTTCAAAGCTTTCTTT.

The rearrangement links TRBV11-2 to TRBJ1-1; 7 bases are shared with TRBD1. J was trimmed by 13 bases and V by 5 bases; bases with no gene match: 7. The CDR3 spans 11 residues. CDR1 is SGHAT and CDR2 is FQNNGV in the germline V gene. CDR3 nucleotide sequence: TGTGCCAGCAGCAAGGGACAGATAGTTTTCTTT. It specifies CASSKGQIVFF.

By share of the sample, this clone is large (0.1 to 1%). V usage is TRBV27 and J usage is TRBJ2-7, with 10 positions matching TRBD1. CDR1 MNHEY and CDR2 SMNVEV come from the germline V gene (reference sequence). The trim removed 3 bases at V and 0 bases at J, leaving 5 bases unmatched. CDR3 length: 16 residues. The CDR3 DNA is TGTGCCAGCAGTTTGGGGGACAGGGGCCTCTCCTACGAGCAGTACTTC. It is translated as CASSLGDRGLSYEQYF.

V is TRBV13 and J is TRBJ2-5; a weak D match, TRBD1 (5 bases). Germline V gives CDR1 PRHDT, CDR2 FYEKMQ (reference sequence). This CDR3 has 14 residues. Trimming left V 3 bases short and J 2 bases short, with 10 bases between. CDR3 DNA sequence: TGTGCCAGCAGCTTCTTTAGGGGACAAGAGACCCAGTACTTC. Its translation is CASSFFRGQETQYF.

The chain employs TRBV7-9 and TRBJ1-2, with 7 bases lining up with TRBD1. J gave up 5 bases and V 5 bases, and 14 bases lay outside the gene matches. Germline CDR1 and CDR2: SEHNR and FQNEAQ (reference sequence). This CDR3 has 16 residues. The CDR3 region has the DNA TGTGCCAGCAGCCCAAAAGGGGGCTGGAGCCCGTATGGCTACACCTTC. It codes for CASSPKGGWSPYGYTF.

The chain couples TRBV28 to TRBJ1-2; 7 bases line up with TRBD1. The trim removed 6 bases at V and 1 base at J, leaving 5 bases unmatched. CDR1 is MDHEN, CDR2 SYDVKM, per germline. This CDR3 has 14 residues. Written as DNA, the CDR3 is TGTGCCAGCAGACCGGACAGGAGTAACTATGGCTACACCTTC. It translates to CASRPDRSNYGYTF.

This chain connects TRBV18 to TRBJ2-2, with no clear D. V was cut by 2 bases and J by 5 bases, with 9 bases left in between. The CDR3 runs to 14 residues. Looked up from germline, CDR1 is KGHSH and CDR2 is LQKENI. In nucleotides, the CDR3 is TGTGCCAGCTCACCAGGCCTGGAGACCGGGGAGCTGTTTTTT. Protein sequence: CASSPGLETGELFF.

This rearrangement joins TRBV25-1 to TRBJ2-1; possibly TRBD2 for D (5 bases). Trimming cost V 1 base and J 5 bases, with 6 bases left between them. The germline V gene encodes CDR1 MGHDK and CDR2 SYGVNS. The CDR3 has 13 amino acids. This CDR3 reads CASSEFGNNEQFF. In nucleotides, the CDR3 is TGTGCCAGCAGTGAATTCGGGAACAATGAGCAGTTCTTC.

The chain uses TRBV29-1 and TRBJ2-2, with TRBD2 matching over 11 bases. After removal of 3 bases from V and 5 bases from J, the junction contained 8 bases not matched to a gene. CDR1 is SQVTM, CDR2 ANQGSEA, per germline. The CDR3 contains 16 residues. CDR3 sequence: CSVDSSGRTGTGELFF. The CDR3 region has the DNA TGCAGCGTTGACTCTAGCGGGAGGACTGGGACCGGGGAGCTGTTTTTT.

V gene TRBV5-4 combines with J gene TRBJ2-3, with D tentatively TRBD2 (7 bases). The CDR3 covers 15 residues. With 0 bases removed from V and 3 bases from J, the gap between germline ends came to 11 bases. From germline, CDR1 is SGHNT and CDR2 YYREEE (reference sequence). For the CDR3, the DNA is TGTGCCAGCAGCTTGGATAGGGGGGGAACAGATACGCAGTATTTT. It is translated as CASSLDRGGTDTQYF.

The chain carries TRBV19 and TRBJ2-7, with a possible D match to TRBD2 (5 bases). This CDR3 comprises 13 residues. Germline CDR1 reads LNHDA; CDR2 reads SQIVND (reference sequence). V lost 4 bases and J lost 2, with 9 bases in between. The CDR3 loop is CASSNRGAYEQYF. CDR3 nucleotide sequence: TGTGCCAGTAGTAATCGGGGTGCCTACGAGCAGTACTTC.

CDR3 sequence: CASSLDRVAEQYF. The CDR3 nucleotides read TGTGCCAGCAGCTTAGACAGGGTGGCCGAGCAGTACTTC. The chain is built from TRBV7-3 and TRBJ2-7; 7 bases align to TRBD1. Germline trimming cut 2 bases from V and 6 bases from J; bases unmatched to any gene: 4. The germline V gene has CDR1 SGHTA and CDR2 FQGTGA. This CDR3 contains 13 residues.

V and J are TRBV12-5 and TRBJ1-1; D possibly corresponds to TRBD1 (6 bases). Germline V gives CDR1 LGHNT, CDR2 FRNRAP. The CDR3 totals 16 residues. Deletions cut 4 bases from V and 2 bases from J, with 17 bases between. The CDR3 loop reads CASGYPGQSVNTEAFF. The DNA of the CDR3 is TGTGCTAGTGGTTACCCCGGACAGTCGGTTAACACTGAAGCTTTCTTT.

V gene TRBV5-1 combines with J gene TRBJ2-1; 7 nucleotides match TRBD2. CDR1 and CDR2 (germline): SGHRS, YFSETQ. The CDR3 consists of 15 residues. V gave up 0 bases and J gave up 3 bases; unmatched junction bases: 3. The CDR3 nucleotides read TGCGCCAGCAGCTTGGGGGCGGGAGACTACAATGAGCAGTTCTTC. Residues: CASSLGAGDYNEQFF.

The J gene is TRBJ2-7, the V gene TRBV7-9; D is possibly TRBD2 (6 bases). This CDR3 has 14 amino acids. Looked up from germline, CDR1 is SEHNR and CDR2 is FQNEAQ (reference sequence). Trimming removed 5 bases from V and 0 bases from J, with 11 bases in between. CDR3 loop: CASSPPGLSYEQYF. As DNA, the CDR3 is TGTGCCAGCAGCCCGCCGGGACTCTCCTACGAGCAGTACTTC.